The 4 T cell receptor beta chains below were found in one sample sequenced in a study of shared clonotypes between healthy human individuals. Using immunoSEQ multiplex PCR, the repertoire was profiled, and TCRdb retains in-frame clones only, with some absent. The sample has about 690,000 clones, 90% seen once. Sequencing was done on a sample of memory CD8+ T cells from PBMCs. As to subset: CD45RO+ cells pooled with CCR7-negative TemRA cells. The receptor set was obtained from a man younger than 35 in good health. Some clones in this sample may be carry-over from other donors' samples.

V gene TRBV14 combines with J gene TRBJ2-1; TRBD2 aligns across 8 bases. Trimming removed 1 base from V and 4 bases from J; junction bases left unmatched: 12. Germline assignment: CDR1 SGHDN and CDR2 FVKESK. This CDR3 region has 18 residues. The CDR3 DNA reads TGTGCCAGCAGCCAAGGGGGGTCGGCGGGAGGACCTTACAATGAGCAGTTCTTC. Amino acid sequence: CASSQGGSAGGPYNEQFF.

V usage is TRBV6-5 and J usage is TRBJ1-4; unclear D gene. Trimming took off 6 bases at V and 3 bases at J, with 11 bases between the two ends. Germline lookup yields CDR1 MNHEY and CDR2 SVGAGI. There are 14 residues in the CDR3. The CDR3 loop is CASREGRANEKLFF. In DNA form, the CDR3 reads TGTGCCAGCAGGGAAGGGCGGGCTAATGAAAAACTGTTTTTT.

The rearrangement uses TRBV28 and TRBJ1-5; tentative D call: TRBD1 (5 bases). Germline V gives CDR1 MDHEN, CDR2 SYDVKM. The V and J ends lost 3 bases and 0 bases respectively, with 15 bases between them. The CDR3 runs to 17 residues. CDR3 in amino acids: CASSLFGTPYSNQPQHF. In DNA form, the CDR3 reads TGTGCCAGCAGTTTGTTCGGGACGCCTTATAGCAATCAGCCCCAGCATTTT.

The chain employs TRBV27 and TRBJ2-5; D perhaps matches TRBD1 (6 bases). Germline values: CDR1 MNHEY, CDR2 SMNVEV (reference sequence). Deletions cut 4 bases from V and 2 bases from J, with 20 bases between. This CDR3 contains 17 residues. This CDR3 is CASSSNEHRDIQETQYF. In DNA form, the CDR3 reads TGTGCCAGCAGTTCCAACGAACACCGGGACATACAAGAGACCCAGTACTTC.